These 15 T cell receptor beta chains were sequenced from one sample in a study of chemoradiotherapy in HPV16-positive cancers (dated by TCRdb to between 2020 and 2023). The method behind the library was the immunoSEQ multiplex PCR assay. Sourced from immuneACCESS, this table was stored by TCRdb with only in-frame sequences that have V and J called. A share of the clones is absent; for the studies checked, an unresolved V gene accounts for under half, and the remainder has no known explanation. Present in this sample are 9,500 to 15,000 clones, 77% of which were seen just once. The ten most abundant clones make up approximately 0.97% of the sample. The specimen was collected from a patient who underwent chemoradiotherapy. The source is a human donor with HPV-associated anogenital cancer.

This clone was counted between two and nine times. V usage is TRBV7-9 and J usage is TRBJ2-2; no reliable D call. The V gene lost 4 bases and the J gene lost 6 bases, with 15 bases spanning the gap. The CDR3 length is 15 residues. The V gene's germline CDR1 is SEHNR and CDR2 FQNEAQ (reference sequence). CDR3 coding DNA: TGTGCCAGCAGCTCAGACGCCGCCGTATCCGGGGAGCTGTTTTTT. As protein: CASSSDAAVSGELFF.

This clone occurred once. J is TRBJ2-7 and V is TRBV25-1, with a tentative D call TRBD2 (6 bases). The CDR3 totals 14 residues. The V and J ends lost 6 bases and 3 bases respectively, with 15 bases between them. CDR1 is MGHDK and CDR2 is SYGVNS in the germline V gene. The CDR3 spells CASSPTGSGYEQYF. The CDR3 bases are TGTGCCAGCAGCCCCACCGGGAGCGGCTACGAGCAGTACTTC.

This chain connects TRBV7-8 to TRBJ2-3; the D gene is possibly TRBD2 (5 bases). With 5 bases removed from V and 2 bases from J, the gap between germline ends came to 14 bases. The CDR3 is made up of 15 amino acids. Germline-derived CDR1 and CDR2 are SGHVS and FQNEAQ. CDR3 protein: CASSRGRTDTDTQYF. CDR3 DNA sequence: TGTGCCAGCAGCCGCGGACGGACTGACACAGATACGCAGTATTTT.

CDR3 bases: TGTGCCAGCAGCCCGTCGGGCCTGGGTGGCTACACCTTC. It yields the protein CASSPSGLGGYTF. The rearrangement links TRBV7-3 to TRBJ1-2; the D is unclear. Germline lookup yields CDR1 SGHTA and CDR2 FQGTGA. There are 13 residues in the CDR3. V shed 5 bases and J shed 7 bases, with 14 bases lying between them. Full variable domain (outside the CDR3, taken from reference TRBV7-3 and TRBJ1-2): GAGVSQTPSNKVTEKGKYVELRCDPISGHTALYWYRQSLGQGPEFLIYFQGTGAADDSGLPNDRFFAVRPEGSVSTLKIQRTERGDSAVYLCASSPSGLGGYTFGSGTRLTVV.

This rearrangement joins TRBV18 to TRBJ2-1; 7 positions agree with TRBD2. The germline gives CDR1 KGHSH, CDR2 LQKENI. The CDR3 covers 14 residues. V shed 6 bases and J 4 bases; nucleotides not matched to a gene: 6. The CDR3 region is CASSLSGDYNEQFF. CDR3 DNA sequence: TGTGCCAGCTCTCTCAGCGGGGATTACAATGAGCAGTTCTTC.

The chain's CDR3 is CASSLTSGRSSEQYF. The DNA for the CDR3 is TGTGCCAGCAGCTTGACTAGCGGGAGATCTAGCGAGCAGTACTTC. The chain uses TRBV7-9 and TRBJ2-5; TRBD2 aligns across 12 bases. Matching the DNA end better, TRBJ2-7 makes the J call doubtful. The CDR3 contains 15 residues. Germline CDR1 SEHNR, CDR2 FQNEAQ (reference sequence).

The rearrangement uses TRBV11-2 and TRBJ2-3; D unresolved. V was cut by 3 bases and J by 2 bases, with 21 bases left in between. This CDR3 has 18 amino acids. Germline V gives CDR1 SGHAT, CDR2 FQNNGV. The CDR3 DNA reads as TGTGCCAGCAGCTTGGACGGGCTGGTTCCGCCCCCCACAGATACGCAGTATTTT. Encoded protein: CASSLDGLVPPPTDTQYF.

This chain joins TRBV2 and TRBJ2-2, with D possibly matching TRBD1 (6 bases). Per the germline V gene, CDR1 is SNHLY and CDR2 is FYNNEI. The CDR3 has 15 residues. V shed 6 bases and J shed 5 bases, with 16 bases lying between them. DNA for the CDR3: TGTGCCAGCAGGGGGATACAGGGTAGGACCGGGGAGCTGTTTTTT. It encodes CASRGIQGRTGELFF.

This chain uses TRBV19 with TRBJ2-3, with D possibly TRBD2 on 5 matching bases. V was trimmed by 6 bases and J by 2 bases, leaving 12 bases between them. CDR1 LNHDA and CDR2 SQIVND come from the germline V gene (reference sequence). The CDR3 has 14 amino acids. CDR3 loop: CASSPRTLTDTQYF. DNA of the CDR3: TGTGCCAGTAGCCCGAGGACTCTCACAGATACGCAGTATTTT. The entire variable domain, with the rest obtained from reference TRBV19 and TRBJ2-3, is as follows: DGGITQSPKYLFRKEGQNVTLSCEQNLNHDAMYWYRQDPGQGLRLIYYSQIVNDFQKGDIAEGYSVSREKKESFPLTVTSAQKNPTAFYLCASSPRTLTDTQYFGPGTRLTVL.

The V call is TRBV19, the J call TRBJ2-3, with TRBD2 matching over 8 bases. The germline V gene encodes CDR1 LNHDA and CDR2 SQIVND (reference sequence). The CDR3 sequence is 12 residues long. J gave up 8 bases and V 5 bases, and 3 bases lay outside the gene matches. The CDR3 DNA reads TGTGCCAGTAGTCAAAGCGGGGGTACGCAGTATTTT. Its translation is CASSQSGGTQYF.

The chain joins TRBV7-7 to TRBJ2-6; D gene uncertain. Between the trimmed V and J ends, which lost 5 bases and 0 bases, there was a span of 5 bases. The CDR3 totals 14 residues. Per the germline V gene, CDR1 is SSHAT and CDR2 is FNYEAQ (reference sequence). The CDR3 DNA is TGTGCCAGCAGCCCGTCCTCTGGGGCCAACGTCCTGACTTTC. It translates to CASSPSSGANVLTF.

This chain uses TRBV6-1 with TRBJ1-1, with 7 bases lining up with TRBD1. This CDR3 region has 13 residues. Germline V gene lookup returns CDR1 MNHNS and CDR2 SASEGT. Unmatched junction bases numbered 4, after V lost 4 bases and J lost 5 bases. CDR3 amino acids: CASSAGGWTEAFF. Here the CDR3 DNA reads TGTGCCAGCAGTGCAGGGGGGTGGACTGAAGCTTTCTTT.

There are a few counts of this clone. This chain joins TRBV6-1 and TRBJ2-7; a weak D match, TRBD2 (5 bases). CDR3 length equals 12 residues. Germline assignment: CDR1 MNHNS and CDR2 SASEGT. Trimming cost V 6 bases and J 3 bases, with 9 bases left between them. CDR3 amino acids: CASRTSGYEQYF. The CDR3 nucleotides are TGTGCCAGCAGGACCAGCGGCTACGAGCAGTACTTC.

The chain employs TRBV6-1 and TRBJ1-1; 7 positions match TRBD1. The germline V gene has CDR1 MNHNS and CDR2 SASEGT. The length of the CDR3 is 13 residues. Losses at the gene ends were 9 bases for V and 4 bases for J; bases not matched to a gene: 8. CDR3 in amino acids: CASPGQLGTEAFF. In nucleotides, the CDR3 is TGTGCCAGTCCGGGACAGTTAGGCACTGAAGCTTTCTTT.

The CDR3 is CASSQDFGTSGRHYEQYF. In nucleotides, the CDR3 is TGCGCCAGCAGCCAAGACTTCGGGACTAGCGGGAGGCATTACGAGCAGTACTTC. The chain carries TRBV4-3 and TRBJ2-7, with 15 bases fitting TRBD2. The CDR3 spans 18 residues. V shed 0 bases and J 4 bases; nucleotides not matched to a gene: 7. Germline assignment: CDR1 LGHNA and CDR2 YSLEER.